Below, 16 T cell receptor beta chains from the same sample are listed, as sequenced in a study of blood T cell repertoires in COVID-19. Sequencing used immunoSEQ multiplex PCR; TCRdb keeps in-frame clones, though not all of them. The data show about 190,000 clones, approximately 88% seen once. The sequencing input was PBMCs or T cells enriched from blood (not recorded which). These receptor sequences come from a woman in her 30s who had recovered from COVID-19.

This chain connects TRBV29-1 to TRBJ2-5; a possible D gene is TRBD1 (6 bases). Trimming pared 4 bases from V and 5 bases from J, leaving 17 bases between. CDR3 size: 14 residues. CDR1 and CDR2 from the germline V gene are SQVTM and ANQGSEA. Written as DNA, the CDR3 is TGCAGCGTTGCGAGGAACCAAAGGGGGGAGACCCAGTACTTC. Its translation is CSVARNQRGETQYF.

J is TRBJ2-4 and V is TRBV30; TRBD1 matches 9 bases. The CDR3 covers 14 residues. The germline V gene has CDR1 GTSNPN and CDR2 SVGIG (reference sequence). J lost 3 bases, V lost 5 bases, and 5 bases had no gene match. The CDR3 loop is CAWQTGGGKNIQYF. The CDR3 DNA follows: TGTGCCTGGCAGACAGGGGGGGGCAAAAACATTCAGTACTTC.

V is TRBV6-5 and J is TRBJ2-1, with D hard to call. CDR3 size: 13 residues. Deletions cut 0 bases from V and 5 bases from J, with 5 bases between. Per the germline V gene, CDR1 is MNHEY and CDR2 is SVGAGI. CDR3 sequence reads: CASSYSSDNEQFF. As DNA, the CDR3 is TGTGCCAGCAGTTACTCGTCGGACAATGAGCAGTTCTTC.

The CDR3: CASSPGQEQLDTQYF. CDR3 coding DNA: TGCGCCAGCAGCCCGGGACAGGAGCAATTAGATACGCAGTATTTT. The chain links TRBV4-1 to TRBJ2-3; 8 nucleotides agree with TRBD1. The CDR3 has 15 residues. Germline lookup yields CDR1 MGHRA and CDR2 YSYEKL. J was trimmed by 5 bases and V by 4 bases; bases with no gene match: 8.

This chain joins TRBV2 and TRBJ2-7, with 8 bases lining up with TRBD1. The CDR3 runs to 16 residues. Trimming at V came to 0 bases and at J to 2 bases, leaving 6 bases not matched to a gene. The V gene's germline CDR1 is SNHLY and CDR2 FYNNEI. CDR3 sequence (DNA): TGTGCCAGCAGTGAAGCCGGTACAGGGGGAGCCTACGAGCAGTACTTC. This sequence encodes CASSEAGTGGAYEQYF.

The chain uses TRBV19 and TRBJ1-1, with D possibly matching TRBD1 (5 bases). CDR1 and CDR2 (germline): LNHDA, SQIVND (reference sequence). The CDR3 consists of 12 residues. Between the trimmed V and J ends, which lost 7 bases and 5 bases, there was a span of 11 bases. CDR3 sequence: CASNRRGTEAFF. For the CDR3, the DNA is TGTGCCAGTAATAGGAGGGGAACTGAAGCTTTCTTT.

This clone was detected once. The identical CDR3 is also encoded by other nucleotide sequences in the sample. The gene calls are TRBV6-1 and TRBJ1-1; 8 bases are a match to TRBD1. Trimming cost V 2 bases and J 5 bases; bases outside gene matches: 4. Germline assignment: CDR1 MNHNS and CDR2 SASEGT. The CDR3 spans 14 residues. CDR3 coding DNA: TGTGCCAGCAGTGAACGACAGGGGCGTACTGAAGCTTTCTTT. Amino acids: CASSERQGRTEAFF.

The rearrangement links TRBV28 to TRBJ1-2; D perhaps matches TRBD1 (6 bases). The CDR3 totals 15 residues. Trimming pared 6 bases from V and 8 bases from J, leaving 22 bases between. The germline CDR1 and CDR2 sequences are MDHEN and SYDVKM. CDR3 DNA sequence: TGTGCCAGCAGCAACCCCGGACAGTTTTCCTGGGGCTACACCTTC. It codes for CASSNPGQFSWGYTF.

The chain employs TRBV3-1 (or the pseudogene TRBV3-2) and TRBJ1-1; D gene unclear. V lost 0 bases and J lost 4, with 9 bases in between. Germline lookup yields CDR1 LGHDT and CDR2 YNNKEL (reference sequence). CDR3 length equals 14 residues. The CDR3 loop is CASSQDTTTTEAFF. The CDR3 nucleotides read TGTGCCAGCAGCCAAGATACGACAACCACTGAAGCTTTCTTT.

This chain links TRBV5-1 with TRBJ2-7, with D possibly TRBD2 on 5 matching bases. The germline gives CDR1 SGHRS, CDR2 YFSETQ. Trimming left V 2 bases short and J 0 bases short, with 12 bases between. This CDR3 comprises 15 residues. Written as DNA, the CDR3 is TGCGCCAGCAGCTTTGGACTGACTGACTCCTACGAGCAGTACTTC. Its translation is CASSFGLTDSYEQYF.

This clone was seen a single time. The V gene is TRBV7-3, the J gene TRBJ2-5; 9 bases map to TRBD1. The germline V gene has CDR1 SGHTA and CDR2 FQGTGA. Trimming took 2 bases from V and 0 from J; bases not matched to a gene: 7. The CDR3 is 17 residues long. The CDR3 DNA reads as TGTGCCAGCAGCTTAGGAGTAACAGGGGGCAACCAAGAGACCCAGTACTTC. Protein: CASSLGVTGGNQETQYF.

The V gene is TRBV7-9, the J gene TRBJ1-6, with a weak D call TRBD1 (5 bases). This CDR3 contains 16 residues. Germline V lookup: CDR1 SEHNR, CDR2 FQNEAQ (reference sequence). The V end lost 5 bases, the J end lost 11 bases, and 22 bases lay between the germline ends. CDR3 sequence reads: CASSPGRQLESTPLHF. The CDR3 DNA sequence: TGTGCCAGCAGCCCCGGCCGACAGCTAGAATCAACACCCCTCCACTTT. Combining the CDR3 with reference TRBV7-9 and TRBJ1-6 gives the whole variable domain DTGVSQNPRHKITKRGQNVTFRCDPISEHNRLYWYRQTLGQGPEFLTYFQNEAQLEKSRLLSDRFSAERPKGSFSTLEIQRTEQGDSAMYLCASSPGRQLESTPLHFGNGTRLTVT.

The chain combines TRBV27 with TRBJ2-5; 8 nucleotides align to TRBD2. The ends lost 5 bases at V and 2 bases at J; junction bases unmatched: 4. This CDR3 has 14 residues. The germline gives CDR1 MNHEY, CDR2 SMNVEV (reference sequence). The CDR3 DNA reads as TGTGCCAGCAGTCCCGTAGCGGGGCAAGAGACCCAGTACTTC. It is translated as CASSPVAGQETQYF.

The chain has TRBV28 and TRBJ1-2, with 7 bases matching TRBD1. The CDR3 has 16 residues. Germline values: CDR1 MDHEN, CDR2 SYDVKM. Trimming took 3 bases from V and 6 from J; bases not matched to a gene: 13. DNA for the CDR3: TGTGCCAGCAGTTTTGGGGGGACCAAGGGGGCAGATGGCTACACCTTC. Protein product: CASSFGGTKGADGYTF.

The chain recombines TRBV6-5 with TRBJ1-2; D may be TRBD1 (6 bases). Trimming stripped 6 bases from V and 6 bases from J, with 14 bases between. The germline gives CDR1 MNHEY, CDR2 SVGAGI. This CDR3 has 13 amino acids. CDR3 DNA sequence: TGTGCCAGCAGGCCCCAGGGGTACGATGGCTACACCTTC. It yields the protein CASRPQGYDGYTF.

The genes are TRBV2 and TRBJ1-5; no definite D call. The CDR3 has 15 residues. V dropped 6 bases and J dropped 4 bases, with 16 bases sitting between them. CDR1 and CDR2 from the germline V gene are SNHLY and FYNNEI. Written as DNA, the CDR3 is TGTGCCAGCAGCCTAAGAGGGCAGTTAAATCAGCCCCAGCATTTT. It specifies CASSLRGQLNQPQHF.